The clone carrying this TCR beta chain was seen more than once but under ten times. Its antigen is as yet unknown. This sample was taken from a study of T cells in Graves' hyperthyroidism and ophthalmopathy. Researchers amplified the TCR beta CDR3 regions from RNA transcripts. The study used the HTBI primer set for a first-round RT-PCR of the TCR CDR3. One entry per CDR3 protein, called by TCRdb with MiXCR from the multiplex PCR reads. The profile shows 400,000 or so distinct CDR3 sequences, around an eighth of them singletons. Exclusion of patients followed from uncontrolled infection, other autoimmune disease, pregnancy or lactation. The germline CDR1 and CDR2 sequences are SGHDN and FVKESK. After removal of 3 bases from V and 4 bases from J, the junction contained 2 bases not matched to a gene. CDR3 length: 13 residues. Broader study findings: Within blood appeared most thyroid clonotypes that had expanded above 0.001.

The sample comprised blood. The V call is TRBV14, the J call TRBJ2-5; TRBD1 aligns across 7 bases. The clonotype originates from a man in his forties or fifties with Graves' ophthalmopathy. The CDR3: CASSHPGGETQYF. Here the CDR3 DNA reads TGTGCCAGCAGCCACCCAGGGGGAGAGACCCAGTACTTC.